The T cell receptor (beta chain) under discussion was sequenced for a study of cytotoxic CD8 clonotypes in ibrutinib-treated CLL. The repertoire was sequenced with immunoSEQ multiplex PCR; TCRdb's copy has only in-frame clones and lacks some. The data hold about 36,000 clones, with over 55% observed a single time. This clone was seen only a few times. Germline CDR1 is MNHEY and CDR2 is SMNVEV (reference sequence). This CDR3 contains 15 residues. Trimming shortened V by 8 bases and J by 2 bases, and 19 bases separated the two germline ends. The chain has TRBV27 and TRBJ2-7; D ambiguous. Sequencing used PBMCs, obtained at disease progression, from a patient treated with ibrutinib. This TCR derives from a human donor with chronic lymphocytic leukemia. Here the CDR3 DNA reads TGTGCCAGCGCACCGGTTGGGGTAAACCCCTACGAGCAGTACTTC. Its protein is CASAPVGVNPYEQYF.